Below are 16 T cell receptor beta chains sequenced from a single sample in a study of T cells in Graves' hyperthyroidism and ophthalmopathy. RNA transcripts served as the template for amplifying TCR beta CDR3 regions. A set of HTBI primers served as the primers for a first-round RT-PCR of the TCR CDR3. In TCRdb, the multiplex PCR reads were re-called with MiXCR into one record per CDR3 protein. Among hundreds of thousands of distinct CDR3 sequences listed, approximately 15% were seen once. The sample consisted of blood. Source of these receptors: a woman aged 30 to 39 with Graves' hyperthyroidism.

This clonotype has more than one count but fewer than ten. The conserved phenylalanine or tryptophan normally closing the CDR3 is absent here, so this likely arose from a read error. This sequence joins TRBV28 and TRBJ2-7; TRBD1 might be the D (5 bases). This CDR3 region has 14 residues. Per germline, CDR1 MDHEN and CDR2 SYDVKM. The V and J ends lost 5 bases and 4 bases respectively, with 15 bases between them. The chain's CDR3 is CASSPMQGRYEQYL. The CDR3 nucleotides are TGTGCCAGCAGTCCCATGCAGGGCAGATACGAGCAGTACCTC.

In its sample, this clonotype was seen many times. The V gene is TRBV2, the J gene TRBJ1-1; no clear D. The CDR3 is 14 amino acids. Germline V gene sequence: CDR1 SNHLY, CDR2 FYNNEI. V was pared by 5 bases and J by 0 bases, with 10 bases between. This CDR3 is CASSRAAMNTEAFF. In DNA form, the CDR3 reads TGTGCCAGCAGTAGAGCGGCAATGAACACTGAAGCTTTCTTT. The whole variable domain, remainder taken from reference TRBV2 and TRBJ1-1, is EPEVTQTPSHQVTQMGQEVILRCVPISNHLYFYWYRQILGQKVEFLVSFYNNEISEKSEIFDDQFSVERPDGSNFTLKIRSTKLEDSAMYFCASSRAAMNTEAFFGQGTRLTVV.

This clonotype was recorded at least ten times. V usage is TRBV2 and J usage is TRBJ2-7; no clear D. Germline CDR1 SNHLY, CDR2 FYNNEI. The CDR3 totals 11 residues. V lost 4 bases and J lost 4, with 5 bases in between. Written as DNA, the CDR3 is TGTGCCAGCAGTGGGGAATACGAGCAGTACTTC. Protein product: CASSGEYEQYF.

The chain couples TRBV12-3 or TRBV12-4 to TRBJ1-5; D perhaps matches TRBD1 (5 bases). Trimming removed 6 bases from V and 5 bases from J, with 11 bases in between. This CDR3 spans 13 amino acids. CDR3 sequence (DNA): TGTGCCAGCAGGTCCCAGGGAGATCAGCCCCAGCATTTT. Translating it yields CASRSQGDQPQHF.

The rearrangement links TRBV30 to TRBJ2-7; TRBD1 aligns across 8 bases. CDR3 length equals 16 residues. Germline V gives CDR1 GTSNPN, CDR2 SVGIG (reference sequence). V lost 8 bases and J lost 3; bases outside the gene matches: 18. CDR3 in DNA: TGTGCCGGGAATCATCCCCGGGACAGGCAAAGCTACGAGCAGTACTTC. This sequence encodes CAGNHPRDRQSYEQYF.

The CDR3 region has the DNA TGTGCCAGCAGCCCTGTCACAGGGGTAAACAATGAGCAGTTCTTC. This translates into CASSPVTGVNNEQFF. The chain links TRBV28 to TRBJ2-1, with 7 nucleotides matching TRBD1. Per the germline V gene, CDR1 is MDHEN and CDR2 is SYDVKM. This CDR3 contains 15 residues. V lost 6 bases, J lost 5 bases, and 10 bases stayed unmatched.

To note about this clonotype: Just one base apart from a much larger clone, this may be a read error. The J gene is TRBJ2-7, the V gene TRBV12-3 or TRBV12-4; no definite D call. This CDR3 contains 12 residues. The CDR3 sequence: CASSSDGYEQCF. In DNA, the CDR3 is TGTGCCAGCAGTTCCGACGGGTACGAGCAGTGCTTC.

This clonotype was seen many times. This rearrangement joins TRBV15 to TRBJ1-4; D not resolved. Germline V CDR1 and CDR2: LNHNV, YYDKDF (reference sequence). V lost 1 base to trimming and J lost 8 bases, with 5 bases between them. The CDR3 has 12 residues. The CDR3 nucleotides read TGTGCCACCAGCAGAGTTGGCGAAAAACTGTTTTTT. Encoded protein: CATSRVGEKLFF.

The sample holds a few counts of this clonotype. V usage is TRBV5-1 and J usage is TRBJ1-6, with D possibly matching TRBD1 (5 bases). Germline V gives CDR1 SGHRS, CDR2 YFSETQ. The CDR3 spans 16 residues. Trimming shortened V by 0 bases and J by 5 bases, and 12 bases separated the two germline ends. The CDR3 is CASSLELSGDNSPLHF. The DNA of the CDR3 is TGCGCCAGCAGCTTGGAGCTTTCGGGGGATAATTCACCCCTCCACTTT.

The V call is TRBV19, the J call TRBJ2-1, with 9 bases fitting TRBD1. The junction had 15 bases not matched to a gene; V was cut back by 6 bases and J by 9 bases. Germline CDR1 reads LNHDA; CDR2 reads SQIVND (reference sequence). This CDR3 is 16 amino acids long. In DNA form, the CDR3 reads TGTGCCAGTAGGGCGACCGGGACAGGGTCTTATCTTGAGCAGTTCTTC. Its protein product is CASRATGTGSYLEQFF.

This clonotype was picked up a small number of times. Here the CDR3 reads CAISEKSRRGTDTQYF. CDR3 coding DNA: TGTGCCATCAGTGAGAAGTCCCGGCGGGGGACAGATACGCAGTATTTT. The chain couples TRBV10-3 to TRBJ2-3; 7 bases are a match to TRBD2. Germline values: CDR1 ENHRY, CDR2 SYGVKD. The CDR3 sequence is 16 residues long. The J segment lost 3 bases and the V segment lost 2 bases, leaving 8 bases of the junction unmatched.

This clonotype was found many times. V is TRBV7-9 and J is TRBJ2-7; TRBD1 matches 7 bases. CDR1 and CDR2 from the germline V gene are SEHNR and FQNEAQ (reference sequence). Trimming took 5 bases from V and 2 from J; bases not matched to a gene: 12. The CDR3 has 16 amino acids. CDR3 bases: TGTGCCAGCAGCCGAATCCCCGGGACAGAGGCCTACGAGCAGTACTTC. Translated, it gives CASSRIPGTEAYEQYF.

There are many counts of this clonotype. The chain is built from TRBV28 and TRBJ1-1; D is ambiguous. The CDR3 has 15 amino acids. The germline gives CDR1 MDHEN, CDR2 SYDVKM. The V end was cut by 3 bases, the J end by 0 bases, with 11 bases between. The CDR3 loop reads CASSFRGLVNTEAFF. The DNA for the CDR3 is TGTGCCAGCAGTTTCCGAGGCTTGGTGAACACTGAAGCTTTCTTT.

The chain has TRBV5-1 and TRBJ2-2; 7 bases agree with TRBD1. CDR1 SGHRS and CDR2 YFSETQ come from the germline V gene. The V segment lost 0 bases and the J segment 0 bases; nucleotides outside the gene matches: 2. The CDR3 has 16 amino acids. The CDR3 protein is CASSLGDSANTGELFF. The CDR3 DNA sequence: TGCGCCAGCAGCTTGGGGGACAGCGCGAACACCGGGGAGCTGTTTTTT. Drawing the rest from reference TRBV5-1 and TRBJ2-2, the complete variable domain is KAGVTQTPRYLIKTRGQQVTLSCSPISGHRSVSWYQQTPGQGLQFLFEYFSETQRNKGNFPGRFSGRQFSNSRSEMNVSTLELGDSALYLCASSLGDSANTGELFFGEGSRLTVL.

This clonotype was seen many times. This rearrangement joins TRBV28 to TRBJ1-1; TRBD1 matches at 8 bases. The ends lost 4 bases at V and 0 bases at J; junction bases unmatched: 7. The CDR3 extends over 16 amino acids. Germline V gene sequence: CDR1 MDHEN, CDR2 SYDVKM. The CDR3, as DNA: TGTGCCAGCAGTTCCGCCGGGACAGGCATGAACACTGAAGCTTTCTTT. Its protein product is CASSSAGTGMNTEAFF.

This clonotype has only a few counts. The chain recombines TRBV28 with TRBJ2-6, with D hard to call. There are 15 residues in the CDR3. Deletions cut 6 bases from V and 2 bases from J, with 11 bases between. The germline CDR1 and CDR2 sequences are MDHEN and SYDVKM. CDR3 amino acids: CASRRDRAGANVLTF. CDR3 bases: TGTGCCAGCAGACGAGACCGGGCTGGGGCCAACGTCCTGACTTTC.